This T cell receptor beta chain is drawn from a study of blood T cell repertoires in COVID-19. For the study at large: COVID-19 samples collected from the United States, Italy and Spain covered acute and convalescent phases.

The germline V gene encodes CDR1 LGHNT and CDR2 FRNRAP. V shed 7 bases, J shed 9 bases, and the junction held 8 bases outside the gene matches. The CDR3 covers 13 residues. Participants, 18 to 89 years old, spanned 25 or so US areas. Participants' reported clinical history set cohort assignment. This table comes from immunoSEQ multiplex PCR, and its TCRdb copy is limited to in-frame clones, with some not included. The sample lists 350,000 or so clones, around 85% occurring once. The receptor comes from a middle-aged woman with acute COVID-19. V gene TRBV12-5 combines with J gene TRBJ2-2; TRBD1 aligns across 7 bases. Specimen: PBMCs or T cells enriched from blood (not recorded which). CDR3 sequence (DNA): TGTGCTAGTGTTCCTACAGGGGCCCGGGAGCTGTTTTTT. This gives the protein CASVPTGARELFF.